This T cell receptor (beta chain) was sequenced in a study of T cells in narcolepsy. V lost 3 bases and J 5 bases, leaving 16 bases between the germline ends. CDR3 length: 15 residues. Per germline, CDR1 LGHNA and CDR2 YSLEER. The protocol was immunoSEQ multiplex PCR, while the TCRdb copy is restricted to in-frame clones and leaves out a portion. The table records tens of thousands of clones, 75% to 90% of them present only once. Sequencing used CD45RA- memory CD4+ T cells from PBMCs. This clonotype originated in a human donor with narcolepsy. The rearrangement uses TRBV4-3 and TRBJ2-5; tentative D call: TRBD2 (7 bases). This chain's CDR3 is CASSQDGTGGETQYF. The CDR3 coding sequence is TGCGCCAGCAGCCAGGATGGGACGGGGGGCGAGACCCAGTACTTC.